Each of the 14 T cell receptor beta chains below was sequenced from the same sample in a study of read filtering for tumor transcriptome and immune sequencing. From approximately 430 ng of RNA, a library with molecular barcoded alpha/delta and beta/gamma adaptors was made. TCRdb re-called the reads through MiXCR, storing one row per CDR3 protein. The sample includes over 55,000 distinct CDR3 sequences, roughly 14% of them seen just once. The source material was a population of CD138-negative cells sorted from bone marrow. These receptors were obtained from a donor at least 40 years old with multiple myeloma.

This clonotype was seen at least ten times. The chain joins TRBV3-1 to TRBJ2-3; TRBD2 is a possible D gene (7 bases). There are 17 residues in the CDR3. Per germline, CDR1 LGHDT and CDR2 YNNKEL (reference sequence). V was cut by 0 bases and J by 4 bases, with 17 bases left in between. CDR3 in amino acids: CASSQDGNREGSDTQYF. The CDR3 DNA is TGTGCCAGCAGCCAAGATGGGAACAGGGAGGGGTCAGATACGCAGTATTTT.

This clonotype appeared many times. The chain combines TRBV29-1 with TRBJ2-5; 8 positions agree with TRBD1. Trimming took 3 bases from V and 1 from J; bases not matched to a gene: 4. The CDR3 runs 14 residues. CDR1 is SQVTM, CDR2 ANQGSEA, per germline. CDR3 bases: TGCAGCGTTGACGGGACAGGTGGCCAAGAGACCCAGTACTTC. Translated: CSVDGTGGQETQYF.

J is TRBJ2-7 and V is TRBV4-3; D is unresolved. V was clipped by 0 bases and J by 2 bases, with 11 bases between them. This CDR3 has 15 amino acids. Germline CDR1 and CDR2: LGHNA and YSLEER. Here the CDR3 reads CASSQDKGLAYEQYF. The CDR3 nucleotides are TGCGCCAGCAGCCAAGATAAGGGCCTAGCCTACGAGCAGTACTTC.

Note on this clonotype: Just one base apart from a much larger clone, this may be a read error. V is TRBV29-1 and J is TRBJ2-2; a possible D gene is TRBD2 (5 bases). This CDR3 region has 14 residues. Germline CDR1 reads SQVTM; CDR2 reads ANQGSEA. CDR3 DNA sequence: TGCAGCGTTCGCCAGCCCACCAACACCGGGGAGCTGTGTTTT. It translates to CSVRQPTNTGELCF.

The genes are TRBV12-3 or TRBV12-4 and TRBJ1-6; perhaps TRBD1 as D (5 bases). The CDR3 runs 15 residues. Trimming took 3 bases from V and 3 from J, leaving 9 bases between them. The CDR3 reads CASSFGQGYNSPLHF. The CDR3 coding sequence is TGTGCCAGCAGTTTCGGTCAGGGCTATAATTCACCCCTCCACTTT.

This clonotype was picked up many times. The chain recombines TRBV28 with TRBJ2-1, with 7 bases aligning to TRBD2. V shed 3 bases and J 3 bases; nucleotides not matched to a gene: 2. This CDR3 spans 14 amino acids. Germline lookup yields CDR1 MDHEN and CDR2 SYDVKM. CDR3 region: CASSFGLDYNEQFF. As DNA, the CDR3 is TGTGCCAGCAGTTTTGGACTAGACTACAATGAGCAGTTCTTC.

The V call is TRBV27, the J call TRBJ1-5; 10 nucleotides align to TRBD1. The V and J ends lost 3 bases and 0 bases, in that order; junction bases with no gene match: 8. CDR3 length equals 18 residues. The V gene's germline CDR1 is MNHEY and CDR2 SMNVEV (reference sequence). As DNA, the CDR3 is TGTGCCAGCAGTTTGACAGGGGGCCGTCCCTTTAGCAATCAGCCCCAGCATTTT. The encoded protein is CASSLTGGRPFSNQPQHF.

This chain joins TRBV6-2 or TRBV6-3 and TRBJ2-2; D is perhaps TRBD2 (5 bases). Germline loops: CDR1 MNHEY, CDR2 SVGEGT. Trimming stripped 11 bases from V and 3 bases from J, with 13 bases between. This CDR3 has 13 amino acids. CDR3 nucleotides: TGTGCCGGCTCGGAGGTCTACACCGGGGAGCTGTTTTTT. Its translation is CAGSEVYTGELFF.

With regard to this clonotype: A much larger clone lies a single base off, so this may be a read error. The chain uses TRBV7-2 and TRBJ1-1; TRBD1 matches 9 bases. Trimming cost V 8 bases and J 4 bases; bases outside gene matches: 8. CDR3 size: 14 residues. Germline CDR1 reads SGHTA; CDR2 reads FQGNSA. CDR3 protein: CASGPRDRVTEAFF. The CDR3 DNA reads as TGTGCCAGCGGCCCCCGGGACAGGGTCACTGAAGCTTTCTTT.

This clonotype was observed many times. V usage is TRBV29-1 and J usage is TRBJ2-7, with 9 positions matching TRBD2. This CDR3 is built from 14 residues. Germline lookup yields CDR1 SQVTM and CDR2 ANQGSEA. With 2 bases clipped from V and 0 bases from J, the junction kept 2 bases outside the gene matches. In DNA, the CDR3 is TGCAGCGTTGAATCTAGCGGGATCTCCTACGAGCAGTACTTC. Translating it yields CSVESSGISYEQYF.

Regarding this clonotype: A much larger clone differs by one base, so this may be a read error. The V call is TRBV7-9, the J call TRBJ1-1; D is uncertain. The CDR3 runs to 15 residues. V was clipped by 10 bases and J by 1 base, with 19 bases between them. Germline V gene sequence: CDR1 SEHNR, CDR2 FQNEAQ (reference sequence). CDR3 sequence (DNA): TGTGCCAACCACAACTTCAGAGGGCCGAACACTGAAGCTTTCTTT. It yields the protein CANHNFRGPNTEAFF. The full variable domain, rest sourced from reference TRBV7-9 and TRBJ1-1, is DTGVSQNPRHKITKRGQNVTFRCDPISEHNRLYWYRQTLGQGPEFLTYFQNEAQLEKSRLLSDRFSAERPKGSFSTLEIQRTEQGDSAMYLCANHNFRGPNTEAFFGQGTRLTVV.

This clonotype was counted ten times or more. V usage is TRBV29-1 and J usage is TRBJ2-5; TRBD2 matches 13 bases. J was trimmed by 4 bases and V by 6 bases; bases with no gene match: 8. Looked up from germline, CDR1 is SQVTM and CDR2 is ANQGSEA. The CDR3 contains 15 residues. Here the CDR3 DNA reads TGCAGCGTGAAAGGACTAGCGGGAGTGGGAGAGACCCAGTACTTC. Translated: CSVKGLAGVGETQYF. The whole variable domain, remainder taken from reference TRBV29-1 and TRBJ2-5, is SAVISQKPSRDICQRGTSLTIQCQVDSQVTMMFWYRQQPGQSLTLIATANQGSEATYESGFVIDKFPISRPNLTFSTLTVSNMSPEDSSIYLCSVKGLAGVGETQYFGPGTRLLVL.

This clonotype has only a few counts. The V and J genes are TRBV24-1 and TRBJ2-5; 8 bases align to TRBD2. Germline values: CDR1 KGHDR, CDR2 SFDVKD. Trimming cost V 4 bases and J 0 bases; bases outside gene matches: 6. This CDR3 comprises 16 residues. The CDR3 DNA follows: TGTGCCACCAGTGAACCGGGAGGGGGGTACCAAGAGACCCAGTACTTC. This encodes CATSEPGGGYQETQYF.

V is TRBV12-3 or TRBV12-4 and J is TRBJ2-3; 12 bases line up with TRBD2. Trimming took 6 bases from V and 9 from J; bases not matched to a gene: 16. The CDR3 runs 17 residues. The CDR3 sequence: CASSLRPELAGGKTQYF. Here the CDR3 DNA reads TGTGCCAGCAGCCTGAGGCCTGAACTAGCGGGAGGAAAGACGCAGTATTTT.